Included here is one TCR beta chain sequence, with context. Its antigen remains unknown. Primers for the PCR totalled 60 Vbeta and 13 Jbeta. The repertoire was sequenced with immunoSEQ multiplex PCR; TCRdb's copy has only in-frame clones and lacks some. The sample carries about 21,000 clones, over 75% recorded once. The entry originates in a study of cytomegalovirus exposure and HLA in healthy donors. Notes on the study in general: Versus the approximately 700-donor mean, an Asian-associated ancestry cluster reportedly showed fewer N-insertions in a later analysis. Listed as cytomegalovirus-associated were 150 or so TCR beta chains. Most observed TCR sequences were rare, whereas some public TCRs were detected in many donors.

From germline, CDR1 is LNHDA and CDR2 SQIVND (reference sequence). The CDR3 is made up of 16 amino acids. Trimming took off 5 bases at V and 3 bases at J, with 17 bases between the two ends. Sequencing was performed on PBMCs. This chain connects TRBV19 to TRBJ1-5; D gene unclear. This sequence was found in a man between 60 and 75 years old in good health and CMV-seronegative. CDR3 sequence reads: CASSPTTVNLNQPQHF. For the CDR3, the DNA is TGTGCCAGTAGTCCCACAACCGTTAACCTCAATCAGCCCCAGCATTTT.